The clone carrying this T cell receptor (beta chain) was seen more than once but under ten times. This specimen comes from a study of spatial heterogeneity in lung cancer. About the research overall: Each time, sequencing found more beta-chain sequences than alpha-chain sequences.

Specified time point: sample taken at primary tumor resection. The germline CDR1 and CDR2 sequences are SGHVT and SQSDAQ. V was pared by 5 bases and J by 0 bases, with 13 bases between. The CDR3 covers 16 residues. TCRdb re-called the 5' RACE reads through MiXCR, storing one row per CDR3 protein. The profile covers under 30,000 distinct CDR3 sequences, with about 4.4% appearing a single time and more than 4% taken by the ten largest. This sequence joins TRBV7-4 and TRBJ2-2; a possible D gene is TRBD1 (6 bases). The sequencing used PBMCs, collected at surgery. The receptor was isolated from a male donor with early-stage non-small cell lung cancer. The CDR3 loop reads CASSPGQPSNTGELFF. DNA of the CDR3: TGTGCCAGCAGCCCCGGACAGCCGTCGAACACCGGGGAGCTGTTTTTT.